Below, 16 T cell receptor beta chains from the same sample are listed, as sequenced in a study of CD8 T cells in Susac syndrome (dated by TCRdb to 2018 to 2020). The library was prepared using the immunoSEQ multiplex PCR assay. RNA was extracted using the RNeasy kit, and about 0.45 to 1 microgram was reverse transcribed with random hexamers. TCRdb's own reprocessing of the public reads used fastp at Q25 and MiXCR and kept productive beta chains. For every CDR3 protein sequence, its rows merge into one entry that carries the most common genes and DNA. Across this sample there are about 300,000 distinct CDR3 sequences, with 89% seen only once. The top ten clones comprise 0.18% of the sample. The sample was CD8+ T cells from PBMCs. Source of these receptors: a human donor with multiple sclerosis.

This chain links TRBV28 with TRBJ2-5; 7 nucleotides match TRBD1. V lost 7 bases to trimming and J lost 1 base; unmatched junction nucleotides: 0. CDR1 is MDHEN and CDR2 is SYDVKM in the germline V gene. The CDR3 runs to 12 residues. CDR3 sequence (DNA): TGTGCCAGCAAGGGGGCCCAAGAGACCCAGTACTTC. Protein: CASKGAQETQYF.

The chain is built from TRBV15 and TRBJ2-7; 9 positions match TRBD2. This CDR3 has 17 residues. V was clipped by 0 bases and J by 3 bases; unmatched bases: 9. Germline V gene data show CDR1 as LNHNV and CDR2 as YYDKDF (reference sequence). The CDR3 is CATSREGRLAGNYEQYF. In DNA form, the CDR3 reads TGTGCCACCAGCAGAGAGGGTCGGCTAGCGGGAAACTACGAGCAGTACTTC.

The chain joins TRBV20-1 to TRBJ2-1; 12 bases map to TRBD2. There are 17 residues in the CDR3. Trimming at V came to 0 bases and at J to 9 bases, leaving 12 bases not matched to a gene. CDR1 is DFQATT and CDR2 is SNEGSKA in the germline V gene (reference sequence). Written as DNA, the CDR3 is TGCAGTGCTAGAGATTCTTCCAGACTAGCGGGAGTGTTTGAGCAGTTCTTC. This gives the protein CSARDSSRLAGVFEQFF.

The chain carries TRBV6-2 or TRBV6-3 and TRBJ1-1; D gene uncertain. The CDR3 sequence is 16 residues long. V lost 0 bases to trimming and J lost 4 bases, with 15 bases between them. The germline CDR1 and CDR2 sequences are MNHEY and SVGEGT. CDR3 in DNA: TGTGCCAGCAGTTACTCGATTGATTCGGGGTCCACTGAAGCTTTCTTT. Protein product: CASSYSIDSGSTEAFF.

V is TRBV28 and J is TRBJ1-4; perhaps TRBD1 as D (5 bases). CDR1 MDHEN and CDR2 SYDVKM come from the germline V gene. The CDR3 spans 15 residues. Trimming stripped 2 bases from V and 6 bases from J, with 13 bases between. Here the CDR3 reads CASSLGLGAHEKLFF. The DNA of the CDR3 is TGTGCCAGCAGTTTAGGCCTAGGGGCCCATGAAAAACTGTTTTTT.

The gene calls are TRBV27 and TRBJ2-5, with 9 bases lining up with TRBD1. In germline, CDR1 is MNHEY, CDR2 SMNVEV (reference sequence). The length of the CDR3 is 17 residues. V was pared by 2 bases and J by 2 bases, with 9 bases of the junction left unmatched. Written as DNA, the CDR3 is TGTGCCAGCAGTTTAACCGTTCTGGGACAGGGACAAGAGACCCAGTACTTC. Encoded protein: CASSLTVLGQGQETQYF.

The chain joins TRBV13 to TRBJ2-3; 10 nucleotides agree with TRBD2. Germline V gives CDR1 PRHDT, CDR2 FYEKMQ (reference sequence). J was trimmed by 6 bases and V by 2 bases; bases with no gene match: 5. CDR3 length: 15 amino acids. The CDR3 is CASSLRLAGADTQYF. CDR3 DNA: TGTGCCAGCAGCTTAAGGCTAGCGGGAGCGGATACGCAGTATTTT. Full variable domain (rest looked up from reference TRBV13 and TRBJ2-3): AAGVIQSPRHLIKEKRETATLKCYPIPRHDTVYWYQQGPGQDPQFLISFYEKMQSDKGSIPDRFSAQQFSDYHSELNMSSLELGDSALYFCASSLRLAGADTQYFGPGTRLTVL.

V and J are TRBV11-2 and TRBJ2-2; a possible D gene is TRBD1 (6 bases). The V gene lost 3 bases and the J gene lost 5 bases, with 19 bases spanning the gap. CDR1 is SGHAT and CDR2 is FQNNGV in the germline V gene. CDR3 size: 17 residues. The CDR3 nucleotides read TGTGCCAGCAGCTTTCCTTGGGCAGGGACAATGACCGGGGAGCTGTTTTTT. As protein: CASSFPWAGTMTGELFF.

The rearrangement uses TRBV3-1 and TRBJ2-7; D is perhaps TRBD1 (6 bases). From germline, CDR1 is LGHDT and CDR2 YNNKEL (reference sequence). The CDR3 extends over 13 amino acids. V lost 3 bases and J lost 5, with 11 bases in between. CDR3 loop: CASSQGAFNEQYF. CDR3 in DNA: TGTGCCAGCAGCCAGGGGGCCTTCAACGAGCAGTACTTC.

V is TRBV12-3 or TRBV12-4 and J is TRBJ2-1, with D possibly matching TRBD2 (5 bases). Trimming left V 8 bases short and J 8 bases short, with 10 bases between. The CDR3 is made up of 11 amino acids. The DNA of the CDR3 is TGTGCCAGCTTGGGAGACTATGAGCAGTTCTTC. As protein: CASLGDYEQFF.

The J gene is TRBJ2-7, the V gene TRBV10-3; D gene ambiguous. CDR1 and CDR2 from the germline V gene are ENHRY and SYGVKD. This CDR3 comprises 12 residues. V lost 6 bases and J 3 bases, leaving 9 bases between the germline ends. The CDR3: CAISGSHYEQYF. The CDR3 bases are TGTGCCATCAGCGGGTCGCACTACGAGCAGTACTTC.

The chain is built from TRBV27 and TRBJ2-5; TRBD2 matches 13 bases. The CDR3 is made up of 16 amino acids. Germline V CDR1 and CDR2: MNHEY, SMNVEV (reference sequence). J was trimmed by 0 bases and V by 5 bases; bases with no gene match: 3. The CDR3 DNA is TGTGCCAGCAGTCCCGGGACTAGCGGGAACCAAGAGACCCAGTACTTC. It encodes CASSPGTSGNQETQYF.

The CDR3 nucleotides are TGTGCCAGTAGTCAACCCCCGGGAGCTTCGAACACTGAAGCTTTCTTT. Translated, it gives CASSQPPGASNTEAFF. The rearrangement uses TRBV19 and TRBJ1-1, with unresolved D. CDR1 is LNHDA and CDR2 is SQIVND in the germline V gene (reference sequence). Trimming cost V 5 bases and J 1 base, with 17 bases left between them. The CDR3 totals 16 residues. Looking up the rest from reference TRBV19 and TRBJ1-1 gives the full variable domain: DGGITQSPKYLFRKEGQNVTLSCEQNLNHDAMYWYRQDPGQGLRLIYYSQIVNDFQKGDIAEGYSVSREKKESFPLTVTSAQKNPTAFYLCASSQPPGASNTEAFFGQGTRLTVV.

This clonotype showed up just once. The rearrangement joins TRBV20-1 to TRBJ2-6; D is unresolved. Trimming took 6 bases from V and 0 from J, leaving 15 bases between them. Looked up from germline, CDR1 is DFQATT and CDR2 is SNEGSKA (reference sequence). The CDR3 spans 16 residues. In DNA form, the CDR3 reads TGCAGTGCCGAAGGGATAGTAGGCTCTGGGGCCAACGTCCTGACTTTC. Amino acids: CSAEGIVGSGANVLTF.

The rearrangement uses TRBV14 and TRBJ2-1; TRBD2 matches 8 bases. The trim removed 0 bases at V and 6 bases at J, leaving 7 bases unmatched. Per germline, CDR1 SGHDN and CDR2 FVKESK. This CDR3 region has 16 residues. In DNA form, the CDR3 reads TGTGCCAGCAGCCAAGAGAGCGGGAGAGCCTCCAATGAGCAGTTCTTC. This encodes CASSQESGRASNEQFF.

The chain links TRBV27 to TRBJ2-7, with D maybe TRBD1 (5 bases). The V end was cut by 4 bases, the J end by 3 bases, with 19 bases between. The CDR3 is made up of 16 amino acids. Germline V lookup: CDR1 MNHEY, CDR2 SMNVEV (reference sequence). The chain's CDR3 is CASSSRLGQELYEQYF. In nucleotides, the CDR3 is TGTGCCAGCAGTTCAAGGTTGGGGCAGGAGCTCTACGAGCAGTACTTC.